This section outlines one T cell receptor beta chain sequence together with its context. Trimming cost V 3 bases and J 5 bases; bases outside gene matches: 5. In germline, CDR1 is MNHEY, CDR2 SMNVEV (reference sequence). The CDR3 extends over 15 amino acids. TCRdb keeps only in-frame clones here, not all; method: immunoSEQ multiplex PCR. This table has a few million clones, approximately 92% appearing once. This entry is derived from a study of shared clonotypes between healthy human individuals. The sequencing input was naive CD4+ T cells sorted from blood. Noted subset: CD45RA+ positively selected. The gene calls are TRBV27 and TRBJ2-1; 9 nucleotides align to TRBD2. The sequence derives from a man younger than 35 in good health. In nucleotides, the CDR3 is TGTGCCAGCAGTTTCCTAGCGGGGCCGAACAATGAGCAGTTCTTC. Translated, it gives CASSFLAGPNNEQFF.